The 29 T cell receptor beta chains below come from one sample, sequenced in a study of regulatory T cells in long-lasting Graves disease. CDR3 regions were amplified by Arm-PCR using iRepertoire HTBI primers to build TCR beta libraries. TCRdb passed the multiplex PCR reads through MiXCR, listing each CDR3 protein once. The sample contains 530,000 or so distinct CDR3 sequences, about 16% of which appear only once. This sample's time point: newly diagnosed GD, antithyroid drugs for less than 3 months. Following extraction of RNA from PBMCs, that RNA was used to make the TCR library. The same data also went into a second study, on T cells in Graves' hyperthyroidism and ophthalmopathy.

The input for sequencing was peripheral blood mononuclear cells (PBMCs), taken at new diagnosis, from a patient treated with antithyroid drugs. The receptors were sampled from a man aged 18 to 35 with Graves disease.

The chain recombines TRBV9 with TRBJ1-1; the D is unclear. The CDR3 covers 15 residues. V was trimmed by 0 bases and J by 6 bases, leaving 15 bases between them. From germline, CDR1 is SGDLS and CDR2 YYNGEE. CDR3 nucleotides: TGTGCCAGCAGCGTAGATGGTAGACCGGGCGCTGAAGCTTTCTTT. It is translated as CASSVDGRPGAEAFF.

The chain combines TRBV30 with TRBJ1-1; D remains unclear. The V gene's germline CDR1 is GTSNPN and CDR2 SVGIG (reference sequence). The CDR3 sequence is 13 residues long. The V end was cut by 4 bases, the J end by 0 bases, with 9 bases between. CDR3 bases: TGTGCCTGGAAGGCAAACATGAACACTGAAGCTTTCTTT. This encodes CAWKANMNTEAFF.

The chain combines TRBV7-9 with TRBJ2-3; no reliable D call. Per germline, CDR1 SEHNR and CDR2 FQNEAQ (reference sequence). Trimming pared 0 bases from V and 0 bases from J, leaving 10 bases between. The CDR3 loop spans 16 amino acids. CDR3 coding DNA: TGTGCCAGCAGCTTAGCCACGGTTGGTAGCACAGATACGCAGTATTTT. Translated, it gives CASSLATVGSTDTQYF.

In its sample, this clonotype was seen many times. V is TRBV11-1 and J is TRBJ2-3, with D perhaps matching TRBD1 (5 bases). Trimming removed 6 bases from V and 6 bases from J, with 31 bases in between. Germline V gene sequence: CDR1 SGHAT, CDR2 FQDESV (reference sequence). The CDR3 is made up of 19 amino acids. For the CDR3, the DNA is TGTGCCAGCAGTAATCCTTGGCCTTTTCGTGAAGGGGATTTGGATACGCAGTATTTT. Its protein product is CASSNPWPFREGDLDTQYF.

The J gene is TRBJ2-3, the V gene TRBV5-4; D gene unclear. This CDR3 is built from 13 residues. V shed 4 bases and J shed 4 bases, with 10 bases lying between them. CDR1 is SGHNT, CDR2 YYREEE, per germline (reference sequence). CDR3 protein: CASSRQPADTQYF. CDR3 bases: TGTGCCAGCAGCCGTCAGCCGGCAGATACGCAGTATTTT.

This clonotype appeared many times. The rearrangement joins TRBV7-9 to TRBJ2-1; unclear D gene. The V end was cut by 4 bases, the J end by 6 bases, with 22 bases between. Germline lookup yields CDR1 SEHNR and CDR2 FQNEAQ (reference sequence). The CDR3 runs 17 residues. DNA of the CDR3: TGTGCCAGCAGCTCTTTACCCACAATCTCCCTGCTCAATGAGCAGTTCTTC. It yields the protein CASSSLPTISLLNEQFF.

The chain links TRBV20-1 to TRBJ2-1; 10 nucleotides align to TRBD1. This CDR3 has 14 amino acids. Germline V gives CDR1 DFQATT, CDR2 SNEGSKA (reference sequence). The ends lost 7 bases at V and 3 bases at J; junction bases unmatched: 6. The CDR3 sequence is CSGAGTGVYNEQFF. CDR3 nucleotide sequence: TGCAGTGGGGCGGGGACAGGGGTCTACAATGAGCAGTTCTTC.

With respect to this clonotype: One junction end does not reproduce the germline sequence, and a read error may be involved. The chain links TRBV9 to TRBJ1-5; D is unclear. The CDR3 is 14 amino acids. The germline gives CDR1 SGDLS, CDR2 YYNGEE. Here the CDR3 DNA reads TGTGCCAGCAACGTAGGTGGTGGCAATCAGCCCCAGCATTTT. Translating gives CASNVGGGNQPQHF.

Ten or more counts support this clonotype. The chain joins TRBV28 to TRBJ2-7; 13 bases agree with TRBD2. After removal of 6 bases from V and 1 base from J, the junction contained 6 bases not matched to a gene. The CDR3 length is 16 residues. The germline gives CDR1 MDHEN, CDR2 SYDVKM. Here the CDR3 DNA reads TGTGCCAGCAGCGGACTAGCGGGAGACGTTTCCTACGAGCAGTACTTC. Translation gives CASSGLAGDVSYEQYF.

In this sample, this clonotype turned up many times. This chain uses TRBV9 with TRBJ2-1; 8 bases agree with TRBD2. CDR3 length equals 15 residues. Trimming cost V 4 bases and J 2 bases; bases outside gene matches: 5. Germline V CDR1 and CDR2: SGDLS, YYNGEE. The CDR3 is CASSPGAGAYNEQFF. CDR3 coding DNA: TGTGCCAGCAGCCCGGGAGCGGGAGCCTACAATGAGCAGTTCTTC.

The rearrangement links TRBV29-1 to TRBJ1-1; a possible D gene is TRBD1 (6 bases). This CDR3 has 13 residues. Trimming shortened V by 6 bases and J by 2 bases, and 13 bases separated the two germline ends. The germline V gene encodes CDR1 SQVTM and CDR2 ANQGSEA. For the CDR3, the DNA is TGCAGCGTGACCAAGGGGGTCAACACTGAAGCTTTCTTT. Protein sequence: CSVTKGVNTEAFF. Complete variable domain (other parts from reference TRBV29-1 and TRBJ1-1): SAVISQKPSRDICQRGTSLTIQCQVDSQVTMMFWYRQQPGQSLTLIATANQGSEATYESGFVIDKFPISRPNLTFSTLTVSNMSPEDSSIYLCSVTKGVNTEAFFGQGTRLTVV.

There are a few counts of this clonotype. This sequence joins TRBV3-1 and TRBJ2-1; D is unresolved. V was clipped by 11 bases and J by 13 bases, with 21 bases between them. In germline, CDR1 is LGHDT, CDR2 YNNKEL (reference sequence). This CDR3 contains 12 residues. CDR3 residues: CAVFDSAPPQFF. CDR3 DNA: TGTGCCGTCTTTGACTCTGCCCCCCCCCAGTTCTTC.

In this sample, this clonotype turned up many times. This chain links TRBV20-1 with TRBJ2-1, with 14 positions matching TRBD2. Germline-derived CDR1 and CDR2 are DFQATT and SNEGSKA (reference sequence). With 5 bases clipped from V and 7 bases from J, the junction kept 7 bases outside the gene matches. This CDR3 region has 15 residues. As DNA, the CDR3 is TGCAGTGCTCTCTTGGGGACTAGCGGGAGTAATGAGCAGTTCTTC. It translates to CSALLGTSGSNEQFF.

This clonotype was recorded a few times. The chain joins TRBV6-1 to TRBJ1-1; the D is unclear. V dropped 6 bases and J dropped 10 bases, with 21 bases sitting between them. There are 14 residues in the CDR3. Germline V gene lookup returns CDR1 MNHNS and CDR2 SASEGT. CDR3 nucleotides: TGTGCCAGCAGCCCCGGGATGAGTACGGCGAGAGCTTTCTTT. Its translation: CASSPGMSTARAFF.

This clonotype was seen many times. The V call is TRBV12-3 or TRBV12-4, the J call TRBJ1-1; 8 bases are shared with TRBD1. The V and J ends lost 5 bases and 4 bases, in that order; junction bases with no gene match: 9. CDR3 size: 15 residues. The CDR3 region is CASSLSTGAGTEAFF. In nucleotides, the CDR3 is TGTGCCAGCAGTCTCTCGACAGGGGCTGGCACTGAAGCTTTCTTT.

This clonotype was counted at least ten times. The V gene is TRBV5-1, the J gene TRBJ2-6; D ambiguous. V dropped 7 bases and J dropped 0 bases, with 8 bases sitting between them. CDR3 size: 14 residues. Germline CDR1 reads SGHRS; CDR2 reads YFSETQ. CDR3 protein: CASLRDSGANVLTF. The CDR3 coding sequence is TGCGCCAGCCTGAGAGACTCTGGGGCCAACGTCCTGACTTTC.

In its sample, this clonotype was seen many times. The rearrangement links TRBV7-9 to TRBJ2-7, with D possibly TRBD2 on 5 matching bases. The CDR3 is made up of 13 amino acids. V was shortened by 4 bases and J by 5 bases, with 12 bases between the two germline ends. Germline lookup yields CDR1 SEHNR and CDR2 FQNEAQ (reference sequence). The CDR3 DNA is TGTGCCAGCAGCTCCGGGATCAGGCACGAGCAGTACTTC. It codes for CASSSGIRHEQYF.

This clonotype has only a few counts. The chain carries TRBV11-3 and TRBJ2-2; D not certain. Germline CDR1 SGHNT, CDR2 YENEEA. The CDR3 runs 15 residues. V dropped 5 bases and J dropped 0 bases, with 10 bases sitting between them. CDR3 in DNA: TGTGCCAGCAGCCAAGGGCGGACGAACACCGGGGAGCTGTTTTTT. It translates to CASSQGRTNTGELFF.

This clonotype was recorded at least ten times. The rearrangement joins TRBV30 to TRBJ2-7; 11 nucleotides align to TRBD2. The trim removed 0 bases at V and 7 bases at J, leaving 5 bases unmatched. From germline, CDR1 is GTSNPN and CDR2 SVGIG (reference sequence). This CDR3 has 14 amino acids. The CDR3 region is CAWSVFLAGGEQYF. As DNA, the CDR3 is TGTGCCTGGAGTGTATTTCTAGCGGGAGGTGAGCAGTACTTC. The full variable domain, with the rest looked up from reference TRBV30 and TRBJ2-7, is SQTIHQWPATLVQPVGSPLSLECTVEGTSNPNLYWYRQAAGRGLQLLFYSVGIGQISSEVPQNLSASRPQDRQFILSSKKLLLSDSGFYLCAWSVFLAGGEQYFGPGTRLTVT.

In this sample, this clonotype turned up a few times. The rearrangement joins TRBV30 to TRBJ2-5, with D possibly called TRBD1 or TRBD2 (6 bases each). Looked up from germline, CDR1 is GTSNPN and CDR2 is SVGIG (reference sequence). Trimming took 0 bases from V and 7 from J, leaving 12 bases between them. CDR3 length: 13 residues. The CDR3 is CAWSVLGGWTQYF. CDR3 bases: TGTGCCTGGAGTGTACTCGGGGGCTGGACCCAGTACTTC.

The gene calls are TRBV10-1 and TRBJ2-7, with D possibly matching TRBD1 (5 bases). V gave up 4 bases and J gave up 5 bases, with 12 bases separating them. Per the germline V gene, CDR1 is WNHNN and CDR2 is SYGVQD (reference sequence). The CDR3 runs to 13 residues. The CDR3 loop reads CASSVRRDDEQYF. Written as DNA, the CDR3 is TGCGCCAGCAGTGTCCGCAGGGATGACGAGCAGTACTTC.

V gene TRBV9 combines with J gene TRBJ2-2; maybe TRBD1 (5 bases). V was trimmed by 0 bases and J by 0 bases, leaving 6 bases between them. Germline assignment: CDR1 SGDLS and CDR2 YYNGEE. The CDR3 spans 15 residues. The CDR3 region is CASSVATANTGELFF. The CDR3 DNA follows: TGTGCCAGCAGCGTAGCGACAGCGAACACCGGGGAGCTGTTTTTT. Together with reference TRBV9 and TRBJ2-2, the CDR3 gives the full variable domain: DSGVTQTPKHLITATGQRVTLRCSPRSGDLSVYWYQQSLDQGLQFLIQYYNGEERAKGNILERFSAQQFPDLHSELNLSSLELGDSALYFCASSVATANTGELFFGEGSRLTVL.

This clonotype was found many times. The gene calls are TRBV30 and TRBJ2-7; the D is unclear. The germline CDR1 and CDR2 sequences are GTSNPN and SVGIG (reference sequence). V gave up 4 bases and J gave up 1 base, with 5 bases separating them. The CDR3 runs 11 residues. The CDR3 is CAWTDSYEQYF. In nucleotides, the CDR3 is TGTGCCTGGACCGATTCCTACGAGCAGTACTTC. The full variable domain, rest sourced from reference TRBV30 and TRBJ2-7, is SQTIHQWPATLVQPVGSPLSLECTVEGTSNPNLYWYRQAAGRGLQLLFYSVGIGQISSEVPQNLSASRPQDRQFILSSKKLLLSDSGFYLCAWTDSYEQYFGPGTRLTVT.

In this sample, this clonotype turned up a few times. V and J are TRBV28 and TRBJ2-7, with D possibly being TRBD2 (6 bases). The CDR3 loop spans 14 amino acids. The germline CDR1 and CDR2 sequences are MDHEN and SYDVKM. Trimming pared 7 bases from V and 1 base from J, leaving 14 bases between. This CDR3 is CASISGTHSYEQYF. DNA of the CDR3: TGTGCCAGCATTTCCGGGACTCATTCCTACGAGCAGTACTTC.

This clonotype was recorded many times. CDR3 residues: CASSTGQGSQPQHF. The DNA of the CDR3 is TGTGCCAGCAGTACCGGACAGGGAAGTCAGCCCCAGCATTTT. The rearrangement joins TRBV27 to TRBJ1-5; 8 bases align to TRBD1. CDR3 length equals 14 residues. Germline loops: CDR1 MNHEY, CDR2 SMNVEV (reference sequence). V gave up 5 bases and J gave up 6 bases; unmatched junction bases: 6.

This clonotype was observed a few times. The rearrangement uses TRBV28 and TRBJ2-1; 9 bases are a match to TRBD2. V dropped 8 bases and J dropped 7; count of bases not matched to a gene: 9. CDR3 length equals 14 residues. Germline CDR1 MDHEN, CDR2 SYDVKM. The DNA for the CDR3 is TGTGCCAGCGGTATCCTTAGCGGGAGTAATGAGCAGTTCTTC. Translating it yields CASGILSGSNEQFF.

As concerns this clonotype: A much larger clone differs from this one at a single base, so this may be a read error. This rearrangement joins TRBV28 to TRBJ1-5, with no clear D. Germline V gene data show CDR1 as MDHEN and CDR2 as SYDVKM. This CDR3 has 17 residues. Trimming stripped 4 bases from V and 4 bases from J, with 20 bases between. CDR3 residues: CASSSLGPDLQNQPQHF. Written as DNA, the CDR3 is TGTGCCAGCAGTTCTTTAGGACCCGATCTTCAAAATCAGCCCCAGCATTTT.

The table lists this clonotype with a few counts. The CDR3 is CASSVDRVHGELFF. In DNA form, the CDR3 reads TGTGCCAGCAGCGTAGACAGGGTTCACGGGGAGCTGTTTTTT. This chain connects TRBV9 to TRBJ2-2; maybe TRBD1 (6 bases). Germline V gene data show CDR1 as SGDLS and CDR2 as YYNGEE. The V and J ends lost 0 bases and 7 bases respectively, with 10 bases between them. This CDR3 region has 14 residues.

This clonotype came up a few times. V usage is TRBV12-3 or TRBV12-4 and J usage is TRBJ2-7; 10 nucleotides align to TRBD1. The CDR3 covers 15 residues. With V trimmed by 2 bases and J by 5 bases, 6 bases remained unmatched. This CDR3 is CASSLFGTGADEQYF. DNA for the CDR3: TGTGCCAGCAGTTTATTTGGGACAGGGGCGGACGAGCAGTACTTC.